This TCR beta chain was found in a study of cytomegalovirus exposure and HLA in healthy donors. Background on the study: Falling in the Caucasian-associated ancestry cluster were about 80% of 398 genotyped donors.

The V end was cut by 2 bases, the J end by 4 bases, with 14 bases between. Per germline, CDR1 SGHTA and CDR2 FQGNSA. This CDR3 is built from 16 residues. General study findings and limits: Further analysis, carried out later, found HLA-associated TCR beta chains more clonally expanded than equally common other chains. The HLA-A and HLA-B alleles of most subjects were reportedly predicted accurately from TCR beta sequences. In vitro assays verified that a few CMV-associated chains recognized CMV antigens specifically.

13 Jbeta primers and 60 Vbeta primers were used for the PCR. The data were produced by immunoSEQ multiplex PCR, yet TCRdb's version contains in-frame clones alone and is incomplete. The sample lists 70,000 to 80,000 clones; around 82% were seen once. As concerns this clone: Its specificity is not known.

The specimen was PBMCs. The chain couples TRBV7-2 to TRBJ2-2, with D tentatively TRBD1 (5 bases). This TCR was recovered from a man aged 18-30 years in good health and CMV-seronegative. The CDR3 sequence is CASSLLGAGGTGELFF. The CDR3, as DNA: TGTGCCAGCAGCTTACTTGGGGCCGGCGGCACCGGGGAGCTGTTTTTT.